A selection of T cell receptor beta chains follows, all from one sample in a study of metastatic and nonmetastatic thyroid tumors. Using MiXCR, TCRdb re-called clones from the PCR reads. The repertoire includes around 28,000 clones, less than 30% of them detected once, and approximately 30% sits in the top ten. Input material: blood. Every receptor here comes from a female donor with papillary thyroid cancer or a benign thyroid nodule (not recorded which). Some clones in this sample may be carry-over from other donors' samples. The CDR3 runs from the conserved cysteine through the conserved F or W. D genes are given only for firm matches. Not all rows give a size; the values are once, few, many and, for expanded clones, a class.

V gene	J gene	D gene	clone size	CDR3 DNA	CDR3 protein
TRBV9	TRBJ1-1	TRBD1	.	TGTGCCAGCAGCACACAGACAGGGGAAGCTTTCTTT	CASSTQTGEAFF
TRBV20-1	TRBJ1-2	.	many	TGCAGTGCTCCCCCGACAAGCTATGGCTACACCTTC	CSAPPTSYGYTF
TRBV30	TRBJ1-1	.	.	TGTGCCTGGAGTGTAAGGTTGGAAACTGAAGCTTTCTTT	CAWSVRLETEAFF
TRBV7-9	TRBJ2-3	.	.	TGTGCCAGCAGCCCCGGGGTAGCGTCAGATACGCAGTATTTT	CASSPGVASDTQYF
TRBV20-1	TRBJ2-5	.	once	TGCAGTGCCCATGAAGGGCAGGGAGGAGAGACCCAGTACTTC	CSAHEGQGGETQYF
TRBV30	TRBJ2-2	TRBD1	.	TGTGCCTGGTGCATATCCCCGGGACAGGGCTCCGGGGAGCTGTTTTTT	CAWCISPGQGSGELFF
TRBV12-3/TRBV12-4	TRBJ2-2	.	few	TGTGCCAGCAGTTTGGGGCGAAAGGCCCTACTTTACACCGGGGAGCTGTTTTTT	CASSLGRKALLYTGELFF
TRBV4-1	TRBJ2-7	.	.	TGCGCCAGCAGCCAACCTGGCAGGGAAGTGGGGTACGAGCAGTACTTC	CASSQPGREVGYEQYF
TRBV5-6	TRBJ2-1	.	.	TGTGCCAGCAGCTTGGCGGGACGGTGGGATGAGCAGTTCTTC	CASSLAGRWDEQFF
TRBV6-1	TRBJ2-3	TRBD1	few	TGTGCCAGCAGTGGAGGGGGCGGCACAGATACGCAGTATTTT	CASSGGGGTDTQYF
TRBV7-9	TRBJ2-1	.	many	TGTGCCAGCAGCTTAGCGGTGACTAACAATGAGCAGTTCTTC	CASSLAVTNNEQFF
TRBV6-1	TRBJ1-4	.	.	TGTGCCAGCGCCTCTTATGAAAAACTGTTTTTT	CASASYEKLFF
TRBV2	TRBJ1-1	.	.	TGTGCCAGCAGCGGGCCTGGGGGTGAAGCTTTCTTT	CASSGPGGEAFF
TRBV18	TRBJ2-7	.	many	TGTGCCAGCTCCCAAGTCCCGGCTTACTACGAGCAGTACTTC	CASSQVPAYYEQYF
TRBV6-1	TRBJ2-3	TRBD2	few	TGTGCCAGCAGTCAAAGCGGGGCCCTCACAGATACGCAGTACTTT	CASSQSGALTDTQYF
TRBV6-1	TRBJ1-1	.	medium-sized	TGTGCCAGCAGTTTTGAGTATCAGAACACTGAAGCTTTCTTT	CASSFEYQNTEAFF
TRBV4-2	TRBJ2-1	TRBD2	many	TGTGCCAGCAGCCAAGCTGGGCTAGCGGGAGGGAATGAGCAGTTCTTC	CASSQAGLAGGNEQFF
TRBV20-1	TRBJ2-1	.	many	TGCAGTGCTTTAACTCCGGGAGATGAGCAGTTCTTC	CSALTPGDEQFF
TRBV6-2/TRBV6-3	TRBJ1-2	.	few	TGTGCCAGCAAAAAAATAGGGATTCATGGCTACACCTTC	CASKKIGIHGYTF
TRBV3-1	TRBJ1-2	.	.	TGTGCCAGCAGCCAAGGAGGGGATGGCTACACCTTC	CASSQGGDGYTF